The rows below give T cell receptor beta chains drawn from one sample of a study of regulatory T cells in long-lasting Graves disease. TCRdb itself ran the multiplex PCR reads through MiXCR, one entry per CDR3 protein. The sample holds 400,000 or so distinct CDR3 sequences, around 20% seen once. The material was peripheral blood mononuclear cells (PBMCs), obtained when the disease was refractory, from a patient treated with antithyroid drugs. The receptors stem from a female donor with Graves disease. Each CDR3 is given with its conserved first and last residue. D genes are given only for firm matches. Clone size is shown for a subset of rows, as once, few, many or a class of expanded clone.

clone_size j_call v_call d_call cdr3_aa cdr3_nt
few TRBJ2-1 TRBV29-1 TRBD2 CSVERAGGPNEQFF TGCAGCGTTGAAAGGGCGGGAGGGCCCAATGAGCAGTTCTTC
many TRBJ2-7 TRBV5-1 . CASSFSRYSYEQYF TGCGCCAGCAGTTTTTCTCGATACTCCTACGAGCAGTACTTC
. TRBJ1-5 TRBV6-1 TRBD1 CASKQDRGPSSNQPQHF TGTGCCAGCAAACAAGACAGGGGACCTTCTAGCAATCAGCCCCAGCATTTT
few TRBJ1-1 TRBV20-1 . CSASPSSRNTEAFF TGCAGTGCTAGCCCTTCGAGTAGAAACACTGAAGCTTTCTTT
many TRBJ1-4 TRBV3-1 . CASRHLEKLFF TGTGCCAGCAGACACCTAGAAAAACTGTTTTTT
few TRBJ1-1 TRBV7-9 TRBD1 CASSLPPIGTGGTEAFF TGTGCCAGCAGCTTACCCCCAATCGGGACAGGGGGCACTGAAGCTTTCTTT
many TRBJ2-6 TRBV19 . CASSITLEISGANVLTF TGTGCCAGTAGTATTACACTTGAAATCTCTGGGGCCAACGTCCTGACTTTC
. TRBJ2-2 TRBV3-1 TRBD2 CASRASGRRGGELFF TGTGCCAGCAGAGCTAGCGGGAGGCGGGGAGGGGAGCTGTTTTTT
. TRBJ1-2 TRBV7-9 . CASSDTKANYGYTF TGTGCCAGCAGCGACACCAAAGCTAACTATGGCTACACCTTC
few TRBJ1-2 TRBV6-1 . CASSEAETGFYGYTF TGTGCCAGCAGTGAAGCCGAGACAGGCTTTTATGGCTACACCTTC
few TRBJ1-2 TRBV5-5 . CASSPAPSYGYTF TGTGCCAGCAGCCCAGCCCCTTCCTATGGCTACACCTTC
few TRBJ2-7 TRBV19 . CASSPWGGDNYEQYF TGTGCCAGTAGTCCTTGGGGCGGAGACAACTACGAGCAGTACTTC
few TRBJ1-1 TRBV29-1 TRBD1 CSVDRGLTGPLNTEAFF TGCAGCGTTGATAGAGGGTTGACAGGGCCCTTGAACACTGAAGCTTTCTTT
. TRBJ2-2 TRBV19 TRBD1 CASSITQGATGELFF TGTGCCAGTAGTATAACACAGGGGGCCACCGGGGAGCTGTTTTTT
. TRBJ2-2 TRBV14 . CASSQDEETRELFF TGTGCCAGCAGCCAAGATGAGGAAACGCGGGAGCTGTTTTTT
. TRBJ1-5 TRBV30 . CAWSVHIGLNQPQHF TGTGCCTGGAGTGTACATATAGGCCTGAATCAGCCCCAGCATTTT
. TRBJ2-5 TRBV29-1 TRBD2 CSVVSGRETQYF TGCAGCGTAGTTAGCGGGAGGGAGACCCAGTACTTC
. TRBJ2-3 TRBV12-3/TRBV12-4 . CASSWNRFTDTQYF TGTGCCAGCAGTTGGAACAGATTCACAGATACGCAGTATTTT
few TRBJ1-2 TRBV5-4 . CASSFSGRSIYGYTF TGTGCCAGCAGCTTCTCGGGACGTTCGATCTATGGCTACACCTTC
. TRBJ2-7 TRBV5-1 . CASSLGSLAYEQYF TGCGCCAGCAGCTTGGGCAGCTTAGCCTACGAGCAGTACTTC
many TRBJ2-2 TRBV6-2/TRBV6-3 TRBD2 CASITRTSANTGELFF TGTGCCAGCATCACACGGACTAGCGCGAACACCGGGGAGCTGTTTTTT
few TRBJ2-2 TRBV24-1 TRBD1 CATSDLVWGQGDTGELFF TGTGCCACCAGTGATTTGGTGTGGGGACAGGGGGACACCGGGGAGCTGTTTTTT
few TRBJ2-2 TRBV19 TRBD1 CASAGTATGELFF TGTGCCAGTGCCGGGACAGCAACCGGGGAGCTGTTTTTT
few TRBJ1-1 TRBV20-1 . CSANETLGAFF TGCAGTGCTAACGAGACCCTCGGGGCTTTCTTT
many TRBJ2-7 TRBV2 . CASSEDYPSYEQYF TGTGCCAGCAGTGAGGACTACCCATCCTACGAGCAGTACTTC
few TRBJ1-1 TRBV2 . CASSDDSMSAFF TGTGCCAGCAGCGACGACAGTATGTCAGCTTTCTTT
medium-sized TRBJ2-7 TRBV18 TRBD2 CASSPQRGNEQYF TGTGCCAGCTCACCACAGCGGGGCAACGAGCAGTACTTC
few TRBJ2-7 TRBV7-2 TRBD2 CASSSQTNLPSGRGEQYF TGTGCCAGCAGCTCCCAAACCAACTTACCTAGCGGGAGGGGCGAGCAGTACTTC
few TRBJ2-2 TRBV7-9 . CASSLVGSTGELFF TGTGCCAGCAGCTTAGTGGGGAGCACCGGGGAGCTGTTTTTT
many TRBJ2-7 TRBV19 . CASTADGSYEQYF TGTGCCAGTACCGCGGACGGATCCTACGAGCAGTACTTC
. TRBJ1-6 TRBV15 . CATSRVEAWNSPLHF TGTGCCACCAGCAGGGTAGAGGCGTGGAATTCACCCCTCCACTTT
many TRBJ1-1 TRBV5-5 . CASSFGWENTEAFF TGTGCCAGCAGCTTTGGGTGGGAAAACACTGAAGCTTTCTTT
many TRBJ1-2 TRBV28 . CASRKQGSVTNYGYTF TGTGCCAGCAGGAAACAGGGTAGCGTCACCAACTATGGCTACACCTTC
many TRBJ2-7 TRBV28 TRBD1 CASSLSSFVGQGSHEQYF TGTGCCAGCAGTTTATCCTCCTTTGTTGGACAGGGGTCCCACGAGCAGTACTTC
. TRBJ2-7 TRBV7-2 . CASSSRLDLYEQYF TGTGCCAGCAGCTCACGACTAGACCTATACGAGCAGTACTTC
. TRBJ1-1 TRBV24-1 TRBD1 CATRDSGQGGTEAFF TGTGCCACCAGGGATAGCGGACAGGGGGGAACTGAAGCTTTCTTT
few TRBJ1-1 TRBV6-5 TRBD1 CASSYTGGSNTEAFF TGTGCCAGCAGTTATACAGGGGGATCGAACACTGAAGCTTTCTTT
. TRBJ2-2 TRBV18 TRBD1 CASSPTGQGTGELFF TGTGCCAGCTCACCAACAGGACAGGGAACCGGGGAGCTGTTTTTT
many TRBJ2-7 TRBV12-3/TRBV12-4 TRBD2 CASSPTQTSGKVGEQYF TGTGCCAGCAGCCCCACTCAGACTAGCGGGAAGGTGGGCGAGCAGTACTTC
few TRBJ2-7 TRBV30 TRBD1 CAWIGQGAYEQYF TGTGCCTGGATCGGACAGGGGGCCTACGAGCAGTACTTC
. TRBJ1-5 TRBV20-1 . CSASLSSDTSNQPQHF TGCAGTGCTAGCTTGTCAAGCGACACTAGCAATCAGCCCCAGCATTTT
many TRBJ2-7 TRBV6-2/TRBV6-3 . CASSERPSDFYEQYF TGTGCCAGCAGTGAAAGGCCTAGCGACTTCTACGAGCAGTACTTC